The T cell receptor (beta chain) under discussion was sequenced for a study of cytomegalovirus exposure and HLA in healthy donors. PCR involved 60 Vbeta and 13 Jbeta primers. Profiled with immunoSEQ multiplex PCR; TCRdb holds only in-frame clones, not every one. Of roughly 180,000 clones in the sample, 75% to 85% were seen once. V was shortened by 4 bases and J by 8 bases, with 8 bases between the two germline ends. In germline, CDR1 is SGHDN, CDR2 FVKESK. The CDR3 is made up of 12 amino acids. This clonotype was obtained from a woman aged 60-75 years in good health and CMV-seropositive. The chain joins TRBV14 to TRBJ1-4; the D is unclear. Material for sequencing was PBMCs. DNA for the CDR3: TGTGCCAGCAGCCTCAAGAGGGAAAAACTGTTTTTT. Translation: CASSLKREKLFF. Looking up the rest from reference TRBV14 and TRBJ1-4 gives the full variable domain: EAGVTQFPSHSVIEKGQTVTLRCDPISGHDNLYWYRRVMGKEIKFLLHFVKESKQDESGMPNNRFLAERTGGTYSTLKVQPAELEDSGVYFCASSLKREKLFFGSGTQLSVL.